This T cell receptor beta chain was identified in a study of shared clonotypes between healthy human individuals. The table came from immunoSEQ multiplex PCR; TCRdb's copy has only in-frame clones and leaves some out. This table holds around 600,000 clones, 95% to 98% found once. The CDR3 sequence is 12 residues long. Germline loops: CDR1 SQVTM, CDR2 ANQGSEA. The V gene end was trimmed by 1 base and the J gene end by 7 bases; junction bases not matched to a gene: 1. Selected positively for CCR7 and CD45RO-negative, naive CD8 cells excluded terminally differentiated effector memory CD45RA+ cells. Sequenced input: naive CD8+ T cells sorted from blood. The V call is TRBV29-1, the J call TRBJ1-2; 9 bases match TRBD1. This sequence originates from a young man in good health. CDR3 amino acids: CSVEGDRVGYTF. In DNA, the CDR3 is TGCAGCGTTGAAGGGGACAGGGTTGGCTACACCTTC.